These 11 T cell receptor beta chains were sequenced from one sample in a study of monozygotic twins with inflammatory bowel disease. TCRdb reworked the 5' RACE reads into one entry per CDR3 protein, no DNA. The listing contains over 350,000 distinct CDR3 sequences. Specimen: blood. The receptors were gathered from a human donor with ulcerative colitis or Crohn's disease, or a healthy co-twin of an affected twin (not recorded which).

This rearrangement joins TRBV4-3 to TRBJ2-7. The CDR3 sequence is 17 residues long. The germline CDR1 and CDR2 sequences are LGHNA and YSLEER. This chain's CDR3 is CASSQDLDRGLPYEQYF.

The chain carries TRBV6-1 and TRBJ1-5; TCRdb gives TRBD1 as the D gene, but with no DNA this cannot be confirmed. In germline, CDR1 is MNHNS, CDR2 SASEGT. CDR3 length: 14 residues. This CDR3 reads CASEGGRTVWPQHF.

The chain links TRBV20-1 to TRBJ1-1. CDR1 and CDR2 from the germline V gene are DFQATT and SNEGSKA (reference sequence). There are 13 residues in the CDR3. The CDR3 sequence is CSARVGLGTEAFF.

The chain carries TRBV28 and TRBJ1-5; the TRBD1 assignment by TCRdb is unverifiable without DNA. The CDR3 contains 12 residues. Germline loops: CDR1 MDHEN, CDR2 SYDVKM. This CDR3 reads CASSLVPQPQHF.

CDR3 in amino acids: CASSSTGGMYNEQFF. V is TRBV5-1 and J is TRBJ2-1; as DNA is missing, the TRBD1 call by TCRdb cannot be tested. The CDR3 runs 15 residues. CDR1 is SGHRS, CDR2 YFSETQ, per germline.

This chain uses TRBV3-1 with TRBJ2-4; TCRdb selects TRBD1, and the lack of DNA leaves this call unchecked. In germline, CDR1 is LGHDT, CDR2 YNNKEL (reference sequence). The length of the CDR3 is 15 residues. CDR3 residues: CASSQDRSGGNIQYF. Combining the CDR3 with reference TRBV3-1 and TRBJ2-4 gives the whole variable domain DTAVSQTPKYLVTQMGNDKSIKCEQNLGHDTMYWYKQDSKKFLKIMFSYNNKELIINETVPNRFSPKSPDKAHLNLHINSLELGDSAVYFCASSQDRSGGNIQYFGAGTRLSVL.

The chain recombines TRBV7-6 with TRBJ1-2; the D gene TCRdb calls, TRBD1, cannot be checked with no DNA. This CDR3 has 13 amino acids. Germline V gene lookup returns CDR1 SGHVS and CDR2 FNYEAQ. The CDR3 loop reads CASSPTAPYGYTF.

This chain joins TRBV20-1 and TRBJ2-3. Germline V CDR1 and CDR2: DFQATT, SNEGSKA (reference sequence). This CDR3 is 12 amino acids long. CDR3 sequence: CSARGKGDTQYF.

The V and J genes are TRBV10-3 and TRBJ2-5; the D gene TCRdb calls, TRBD2, cannot be checked with no DNA. Germline V gene lookup returns CDR1 ENHRY and CDR2 SYGVKD. The CDR3 has 17 amino acids. CDR3 loop: CAISDLAGGFSPQTQYF.

V gene TRBV20-1 combines with J gene TRBJ1-6; TCRdb designates TRBD1, a call that cannot be tested without DNA. Germline lookup yields CDR1 DFQATT and CDR2 SNEGSKA (reference sequence). This CDR3 contains 17 residues. CDR3: CSARDKTGRLYNSPLHF.

The chain has TRBV11-2 and TRBJ1-4. Germline lookup yields CDR1 SGHAT and CDR2 FQNNGV. CDR3 length: 14 residues. The CDR3 sequence is CASQYTSRGEKLFF. Variable domain in full (rest from reference TRBV11-2 and TRBJ1-4): EAGVAQSPRYKIIEKRQSVAFWCNPISGHATLYWYQQILGQGPKLLIQFQNNGVVDDSQLPKDRFSAERLKGVDSTLKIQPAKLEDSAVYLCASQYTSRGEKLFFGSGTQLSVL.